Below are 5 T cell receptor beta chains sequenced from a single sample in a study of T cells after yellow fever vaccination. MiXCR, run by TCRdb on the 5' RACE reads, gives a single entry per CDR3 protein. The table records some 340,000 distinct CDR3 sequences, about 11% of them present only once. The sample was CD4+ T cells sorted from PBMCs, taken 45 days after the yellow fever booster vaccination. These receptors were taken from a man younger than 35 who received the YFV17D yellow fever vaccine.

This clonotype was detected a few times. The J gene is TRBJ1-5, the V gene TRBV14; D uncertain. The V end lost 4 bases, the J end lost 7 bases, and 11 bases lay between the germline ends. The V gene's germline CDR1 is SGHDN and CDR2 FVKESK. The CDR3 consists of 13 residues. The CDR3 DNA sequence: TGTGCCAGCAGCCTGATGCCCGGACAGCCCCAGCATTTT. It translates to CASSLMPGQPQHF.

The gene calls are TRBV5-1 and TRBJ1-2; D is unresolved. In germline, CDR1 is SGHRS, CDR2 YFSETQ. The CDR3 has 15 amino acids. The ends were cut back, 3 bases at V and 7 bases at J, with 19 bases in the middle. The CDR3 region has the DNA TGCGCCAGCAGCTCCTCCGGAAGGAGGATAGGTGGCTACACCTTC. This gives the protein CASSSSGRRIGGYTF.

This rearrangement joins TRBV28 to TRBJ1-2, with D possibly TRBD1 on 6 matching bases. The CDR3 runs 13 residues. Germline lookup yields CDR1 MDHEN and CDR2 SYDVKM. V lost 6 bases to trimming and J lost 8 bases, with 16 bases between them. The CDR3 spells CASSLRDKRGYTF. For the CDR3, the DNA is TGTGCCAGCAGCCTCCGGGACAAACGAGGCTACACCTTC.

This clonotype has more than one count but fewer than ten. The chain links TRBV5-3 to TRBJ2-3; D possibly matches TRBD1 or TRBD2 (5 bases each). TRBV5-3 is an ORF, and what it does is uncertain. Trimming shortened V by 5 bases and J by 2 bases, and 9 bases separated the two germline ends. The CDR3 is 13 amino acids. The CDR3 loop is CARRAGATDTQYF. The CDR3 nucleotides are TGTGCCAGAAGGGCCGGGGCCACAGATACGCAGTATTTT.

CDR3 in amino acids: CASSPGLPLDEQFF. The DNA of the CDR3 is TGTGCCAGCAGCCCCGGACTCCCTTTGGATGAGCAGTTCTTC. The chain has TRBV9 and TRBJ2-1, with D maybe TRBD2 (5 bases). Germline CDR1 is SGDLS and CDR2 is YYNGEE. CDR3 size: 14 residues. Deletions cut 4 bases from V and 8 bases from J, with 16 bases between.